Listed below are T cell receptor beta chains from one sample, sequenced in a study of shared clonotypes between healthy human individuals. Libraries were prepared by immunoSEQ multiplex PCR; TCRdb keeps only in-frame clonotypes and omits some of them. The sample has 600,000 to 750,000 clones, roughly 72% seen once. Sequenced sample: memory CD4+ T cells sorted from blood. The receptors derive from a woman in her twenties or thirties in good health. The CDR3 runs from the conserved cysteine through the conserved F or W. The D gene is left open where the match is weak.

>TRBJ2-7|TRBV11-2|.
CASSFNRRYEQYF
>TRBJ2-1|TRBV6-4|TRBD2
CASSGVAGAGGLNEQFF
>TRBJ2-7|TRBV6-1|TRBD1
CASSGDRSQYF
>TRBJ2-1|TRBV6-5|.
CASKASYNEQFF
>TRBJ1-2|TRBV6-1|.
CASRPWGQGYGYTF
>TRBJ2-7|TRBV5-1|TRBD2
CASSLAAGGPGGTYEQYF
>TRBJ1-2|TRBV7-9|.
CASSRSGRSTPGGYTF
>TRBJ2-7|TRBV6-5|TRBD2
CASSYRLAGDYEQYF
>TRBJ2-1|TRBV19|TRBD2
CASSPLGLAGVQEQFF
>TRBJ2-3|TRBV12-5|.
CASGFPTPIGGGGDTQYF
>TRBJ1-5|TRBV18|.
CASSPGGFGNQPQHF
>TRBJ2-3|TRBV7-2|.
CASSFLQTSRNTQYF
>TRBJ2-6|TRBV7-9|.
CAKQGANVLTF
>TRBJ1-1|TRBV11-3|.
CASSFTGTTEAFF
>TRBJ2-3|TRBV29-1|.
CSVGVTFATDTQYF
>TRBJ1-1|TRBV7-9|.
CASSPMAGAPAEAFF
>TRBJ2-7|TRBV19|TRBD2
CASRTSGLAGVYEQYF
>TRBJ1-4|TRBV6-1|TRBD1
CASSGPGTGNEKLFF
>TRBJ1-3|TRBV18|.
CASSPVSGNTIYF
>TRBJ2-1|TRBV28|.
CASSLGVAYEQFF
>TRBJ2-4|TRBV28|.
CASSTSTRGMAKNIQYF
>TRBJ1-1|TRBV11-2|.
CASSLGFSGEAEAFF
>TRBJ2-5|TRBV5-1|.
CASSPNAGSQETQYF
>TRBJ1-1|TRBV7-9|.
CASSFNGPYAFF
>TRBJ2-2|TRBV5-1|TRBD2
CASSLDSTSGLAGHTGELFF
>TRBJ2-2|TRBV27|.
CASSFSGLGELFF
>TRBJ2-3|TRBV2|.
CASSDRSGYGTDTQYF
>TRBJ2-5|TRBV7-9|.
CASSLRDQETQYF
>TRBJ2-7|TRBV7-8|TRBD2
CASSSGLAGAVGEQYF
>TRBJ2-2|TRBV7-9|TRBD2
CASSTRTSGRVQGELFF
>TRBJ2-5|TRBV5-6|.
CASSPASGRQETQYF
>TRBJ2-3|TRBV6-5|TRBD1
CASSRTGPADTQYF
>TRBJ1-1|TRBV11-2|.
CASSAATGWNTEAFF
>TRBJ2-1|TRBV5-1|.
CASSLAGDSSYNEQFF
>TRBJ2-2|TRBV6-6|.
CASSYFEEVSGELFF
>TRBJ2-3|TRBV18|.
CASSRTWGTDTQYF
>TRBJ2-7|TRBV5-1|TRBD1
CASSLGDRGEQYF
>TRBJ2-1|TRBV4-2|TRBD2
CASSQGSGASGRLNEQFF
>TRBJ2-7|TRBV28|.
CASRSGNSYEQYF
>TRBJ2-1|TRBV13|TRBD1
CASSFLTGDWNEQFF
>TRBJ2-7|TRBV4-2|TRBD2
CASSRTSVNSYEQYF